This TCR beta chain derives from a study of blood T cell repertoires in COVID-19. The junction had 4 bases not matched to a gene; V was cut back by 1 base and J by 3 bases. Germline CDR1 reads SGDLS; CDR2 reads YYNGEE. There are 14 residues in the CDR3. Only in-frame clones appear in the TCRdb table, and some are missing; sequencing was by immunoSEQ multiplex PCR. The sample has approximately 310,000 clones; about 85% are singletons. Assignments of participants to cohorts depended upon their own reported clinical history. Exposed participants encountered a COVID-19 case during the 2 weeks preceding study entry.

The sequence came from a woman in her twenties or thirties who had been exposed to COVID-19. The J gene is TRBJ2-7, the V gene TRBV9; 7 positions agree with TRBD1. The sample comprised PBMCs or T cells enriched from blood (not recorded which). CDR3 residues: CASSVRDRDYEQYF. The CDR3 DNA follows: TGTGCCAGCAGCGTACGGGACAGAGACTACGAGCAGTACTTC.